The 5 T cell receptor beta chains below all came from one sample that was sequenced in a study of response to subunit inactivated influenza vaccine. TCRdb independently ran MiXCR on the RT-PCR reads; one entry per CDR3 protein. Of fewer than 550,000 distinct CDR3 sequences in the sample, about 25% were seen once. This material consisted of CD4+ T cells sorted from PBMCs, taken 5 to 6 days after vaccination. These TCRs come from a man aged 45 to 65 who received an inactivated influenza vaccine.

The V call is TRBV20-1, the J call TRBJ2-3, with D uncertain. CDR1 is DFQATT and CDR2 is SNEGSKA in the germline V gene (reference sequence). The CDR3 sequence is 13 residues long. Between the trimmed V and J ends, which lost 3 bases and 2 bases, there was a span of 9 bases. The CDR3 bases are TGCAGTGCTAGTTATAGGGCCACAGATACGCAGTATTTT. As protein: CSASYRATDTQYF.

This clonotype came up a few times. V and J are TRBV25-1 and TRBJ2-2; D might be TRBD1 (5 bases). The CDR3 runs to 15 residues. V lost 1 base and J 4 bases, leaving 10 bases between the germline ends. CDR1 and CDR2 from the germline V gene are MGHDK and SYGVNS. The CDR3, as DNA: TGTGCCAGCAGTGAATCTAAGGGGCCCACCGGGGAGCTGTTTTTT. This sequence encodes CASSESKGPTGELFF.

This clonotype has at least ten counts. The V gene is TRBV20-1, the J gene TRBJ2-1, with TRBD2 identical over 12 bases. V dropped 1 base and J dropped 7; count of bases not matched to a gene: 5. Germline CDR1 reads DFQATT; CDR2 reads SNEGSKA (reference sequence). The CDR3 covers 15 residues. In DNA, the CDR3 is TGCAGTGCTAGAGGGCTAGCGGGAGGGTCAAATGAGCAGTTCTTC. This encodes CSARGLAGGSNEQFF.

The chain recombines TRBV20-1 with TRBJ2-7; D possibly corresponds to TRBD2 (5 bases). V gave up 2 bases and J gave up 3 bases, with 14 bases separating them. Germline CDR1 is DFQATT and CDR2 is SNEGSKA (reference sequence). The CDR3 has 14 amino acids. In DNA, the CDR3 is TGCAGTGCTAGATATCGCCGGGATTACTACGAGCAGTACTTC. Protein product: CSARYRRDYYEQYF.

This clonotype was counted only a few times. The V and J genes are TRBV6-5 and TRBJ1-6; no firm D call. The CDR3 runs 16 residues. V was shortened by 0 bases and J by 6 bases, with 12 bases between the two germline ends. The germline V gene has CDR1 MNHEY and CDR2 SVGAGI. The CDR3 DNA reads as TGTGCCAGCAGTTACTCCTCGGCAGGAATTAATTCACCCCTCCACTTT. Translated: CASSYSSAGINSPLHF.